The T cell receptor beta chain under discussion was sequenced for a study of CXCR3-negative and CXCR3-positive naive CD8 T cells. Germline V lookup: CDR1 MNHEY, CDR2 SVGEGT. The CDR3 spans 13 residues. The authors prepared UMI-labeled TRB cDNA libraries by 5' RACE. One entry per CDR3 protein, without DNA, is what TCRdb gives after re-calling the 5' RACE reads. The sample includes more than 50,000 distinct CDR3 sequences. The chain joins TRBV6-2 or TRBV6-3 to TRBJ2-7; TCRdb indicates TRBD1, and absent DNA this call remains unverified. Sequenced input: naive CXCR3- CD8+ T cells from blood. Subset of the sample: CD45RO-CCR7+CD27+CD95- naive CD8+ T cells lacking CXCR3 (TNR3-). The TCR originated in a human donor in good health. Some clones in this sample may be carry-over from other donors' samples. This chain's CDR3 is CASRTGTSYEQYF.